The 9 T cell receptor beta chains reported below all come from one sample, sequenced in a study of OX40 agonist ivuxolimab in advanced cancers. Library method: the immunoSEQ multiplex PCR assay. TCRdb obtained this table from immuneACCESS and retained in-frame rearrangements with V and J assigned. These tables miss some clones; where compared with another copy, unresolved V genes account for less than half of the shortfall, and the remainder is unexplained. The sample table contains around 40,000 clones; only one count was recorded for roughly 85% of them. 21% of the sample is held by the ten biggest clonotypes. The sequencing here drew on CD4+ or CD8+ T cells sorted from blood, taken in a trial of the OX40 agonist ivuxolimab. These receptors were taken from an adult with an advanced solid tumor such as melanoma, head and neck, liver or kidney cancer.

The V call is TRBV18, the J call TRBJ2-5; perhaps TRBD1 as D (6 bases). There are 14 residues in the CDR3. The germline gives CDR1 KGHSH, CDR2 LQKENI. V was cut by 0 bases and J by 3 bases, with 8 bases left in between. CDR3 in amino acids: CASSPPSGEETQYF. CDR3 nucleotide sequence: TGTGCCAGCTCACCACCGTCAGGGGAAGAGACCCAGTACTTC.

J is TRBJ2-3 and V is TRBV19; 7 bases map to TRBD1. Trimming cost V 2 bases and J 0 bases; bases outside gene matches: 23. CDR1 is LNHDA, CDR2 SQIVND, per germline (reference sequence). The CDR3 runs 22 residues. CDR3 sequence reads: CASSIKGRGRGSPRSSTDTQYF. The DNA for the CDR3 is TGTGCCAGTAGTATAAAGGGAAGGGGCAGGGGGAGCCCCCGTTCTAGCACAGATACGCAGTATTTT.

This rearrangement joins TRBV14 to TRBJ2-7; tentative D call: TRBD1 (6 bases). Germline CDR1 SGHDN, CDR2 FVKESK. CDR3 length: 14 amino acids. Trimming left V 6 bases short and J 4 bases short, with 16 bases between. The CDR3 DNA reads TGTGCCAGCAGTCGTCCCGGGACAATGTACGAGCAGTACTTC. Amino acid sequence: CASSRPGTMYEQYF.

The chain combines TRBV5-1 with TRBJ2-7; D may match TRBD1 or TRBD2 (5 bases each). V lost 6 bases, J lost 0 bases, and 25 bases lay in between. From germline, CDR1 is SGHRS and CDR2 YFSETQ. This CDR3 is built from 18 residues. The CDR3 protein is CASTYPGRGPVFSYEQYF. The CDR3 region has the DNA TGCGCCAGCACCTACCCGGGAAGGGGTCCGGTCTTCTCCTACGAGCAGTACTTC.

The gene calls are TRBV5-5 and TRBJ1-5, with D hard to call. Germline assignment: CDR1 SGHKS and CDR2 YYEKEE (reference sequence). This CDR3 has 12 residues. V was pared by 2 bases and J by 6 bases, with 6 bases between. CDR3 sequence reads: CASSFLGQPQHF. CDR3 coding DNA: TGTGCCAGCAGCTTCTTAGGTCAGCCCCAGCATTTT.

This clone is deemed medium-sized. This chain connects TRBV13 to TRBJ1-3; D might be TRBD1 (5 bases). This CDR3 contains 15 residues. The V end lost 2 bases, the J end lost 0 bases, and 8 bases lay between the germline ends. Germline V gene data show CDR1 as PRHDT and CDR2 as FYEKMQ (reference sequence). The CDR3 sequence is CASSLWGFSGNTIYF. CDR3 nucleotides: TGTGCCAGCAGCTTATGGGGGTTCTCTGGAAACACCATATATTTT.

The chain employs TRBV9 and TRBJ2-7; D may match TRBD1 or TRBD2 (6 bases each). CDR1 is SGDLS and CDR2 is YYNGEE in the germline V gene. The V and J ends lost 3 bases and 6 bases respectively, with 16 bases between them. The CDR3 has 14 residues. The CDR3 protein is CASSAGGGPSEQYF. CDR3 coding DNA: TGTGCCAGCAGCGCCGGGGGCGGACCCTCCGAGCAGTACTTC.

The count of this clone is one. The rearrangement uses TRBV2 and TRBJ2-5; no clear D gene. The end of the DNA fits TRBJ2-7 better, so the J call may be wrong. The germline CDR1 and CDR2 sequences are SNHLY and FYNNEI. The CDR3 contains 13 residues. The CDR3 bases are TGTGCCAGCAGTGATCGCACCTCCTACGAGCAGTACTTC. Protein product: CASSDRTSYEQYF.

The count of this clone is one. The rearrangement uses TRBV9 and TRBJ2-7; D not resolved. V was cut by 0 bases and J by 6 bases, with 10 bases left in between. The germline V gene has CDR1 SGDLS and CDR2 YYNGEE. The CDR3 has 13 residues. Here the CDR3 DNA reads TGTGCCAGCAGCGTAGTCGTAGGCGGCGAGCAGTACTTC. Its protein product is CASSVVVGGEQYF.